The 27 T cell receptor beta chains below were found in one sample sequenced in a study of T cells in women clearing cervical HPV infection. Only in-frame clones appear in the TCRdb table, and some are missing; sequencing was by immunoSEQ multiplex PCR. The specimen's table records tens of thousands of clones. Material for sequencing was blood buffy coat. Every receptor here comes from a woman aged 18 to 75 with a cervical HPV16 infection that either progressed to CIN3+ or cleared (not recorded which).

The CDR3 loop is CSAMSRDSYEQYF. CDR3 DNA, as far as it was read: TGCAGTGCTATGTCCCGGGACAGCTACGAG. This chain joins TRBV20-1 and TRBJ2-7, with 7 bases aligning to TRBD1. The read finishes 3 residues shy of the CDR3 end, and the germline J gene is used to complete it. The CDR3 length is 13 residues. V trimming: 4 bases; J trimming: 3 bases; junction bases outside the gene matches: 6. Per the germline V gene, CDR1 is DFQATT and CDR2 is SNEGSKA (reference sequence).

Details on this clone: The read falls 3 residues short of the CDR3 end, and the missing part is taken from the germline J gene. The chain is built from TRBV10-3 and TRBJ2-3; 12 nucleotides line up with TRBD2. V dropped 0 bases and J dropped 5; count of bases not matched to a gene: 18. The CDR3 consists of 21 residues. Germline assignment: CDR1 ENHRY and CDR2 SYGVKD. Incomplete CDR3 DNA: TGTGCCATCAGTGAGTCTGGGGACCGACTAGCGGGGGCCCACGCGAGAGATACG. It codes for CAISESGDRLAGAHARDT. The CDR3 as a whole reads CAISESGDRLAGAHARDTQYF.

To note about this clone: The CDR3 goes on 3 residues after the read ends, and that part is filled in from the germline J gene. This specimen includes other DNA sequences encoding the same CDR3. The chain combines TRBV5-1 with TRBJ1-6; D is ambiguous. The CDR3 runs to 12 residues. The V gene lost 8 bases and the J gene lost 9 bases, with 12 bases spanning the gap. The V gene's germline CDR1 is SGHRS and CDR2 YFSETQ. The CDR3 bases that were read are TGCGCCAGTAGCGCGGGAGGTTCACCC. Its protein product is CASSAGGSP. From start to end, the CDR3 is CASSAGGSPLHF.

Comment on this clone: The CDR3 end lies 3 residues beyond the end of the read and is filled in from the germline J gene. The J gene is TRBJ2-3, the V gene TRBV5-5; TRBD1 agrees at 8 bases. Trimming at V came to 5 bases and at J to 1 base, leaving 3 bases not matched to a gene. CDR1 and CDR2 (germline): SGHKS, YYEKEE (reference sequence). The CDR3 is 14 residues long. The CDR3 bases that were read are TGTGCCAGCAGTACAGGGGGGCGCACAGATACG. It is translated as CASSTGGRTDT. The whole CDR3 region reads CASSTGGRTDTQYF.

Note on this clone: The read gets to within 3 residues of the CDR3 end, and the germline J gene fills in the rest. The genes are TRBV5-1 and TRBJ2-7; tentatively, D is TRBD2 (6 bases). Trimming shortened V by 4 bases and J by 4 bases, and 21 bases separated the two germline ends. This CDR3 is built from 16 residues. Germline values: CDR1 SGHRS, CDR2 YFSETQ. Partial CDR3 DNA: TGCGCCAGCAGCCCCCGGTCCCTACTAGCTTCTTACGAG. The encoded protein is CASSPRSLLASYE. The whole CDR3 region reads CASSPRSLLASYEQYF.

For this clone: Sequencing ends 3 residues short of the CDR3 end; the germline J gene provides the rest. The rearrangement joins TRBV5-1 to TRBJ2-3; 7 bases are a match to TRBD1. The trim removed 3 bases at V and 2 bases at J, leaving 6 bases unmatched. This CDR3 is built from 15 residues. Germline V lookup: CDR1 SGHRS, CDR2 YFSETQ. The DNA read from the CDR3 is TGCGCCAGCAGCTCCACCGGGACAGACACAGATACG. Encoded protein: CASSSTGTDTDT. The whole CDR3 is CASSSTGTDTDTQYF.

About this clone itself: With the read ending 3 residues before the CDR3 end, the germline J gene is used to fill in that end. This chain connects TRBV5-6 to TRBJ2-7; maybe TRBD2 (7 bases). The CDR3 spans 14 residues. Trimming removed 6 bases at V and 5 bases at J, with 18 bases between. Germline CDR1 and CDR2: SGHDT and YYEEEE. The CDR3 DNA, read in part, is TGTGCCAGCATCTCCCGGGGGGCGGGCCACGAG. Protein sequence: CASISRGAGHE. The entire CDR3 protein reads CASISRGAGHEQYF. The full variable domain, rest sourced from reference TRBV5-6 and TRBJ2-7, is DAGVTQSPTHLIKTRGQQVTLRCSPKSGHDTVSWYQQALGQGPQFIFQYYEEEERQRGNFPDRFSGHQFPNYSSELNVNALLLGDSALYLCASISRGAGHEQYFGPGTRLTVT.

The CDR3 bases that were read are TGTGCCAGCAGCTTGCCTCAGGGCTATGGC. Translation: CASSLPQGYG. From start to end, the CDR3 is CASSLPQGYGYTF. The J gene is TRBJ1-2, the V gene TRBV7-9; possibly TRBD1 for D (5 bases). Coverage ceases 3 residues before the CDR3 finishes, and the germline J gene fills in the end. CDR1 is SEHNR, CDR2 FQNEAQ, per germline (reference sequence). This CDR3 is built from 13 residues. Trimming stripped 3 bases from V and 4 bases from J, with 9 bases between.

A remark on this clone: The read finishes 3 residues shy of the CDR3 end, and the germline J gene is used to complete it. V is TRBV7-6 and J is TRBJ1-1; TRBD1 aligns across 7 bases. The length of the CDR3 is 15 residues. V shed 5 bases, J shed 6 bases, and the junction held 12 bases outside the gene matches. Germline V gives CDR1 SGHVS, CDR2 FNYEAQ. This CDR3 reads CASSRSQGIGAEAFF. The sequenced part of the CDR3 DNA is TGTGCCAGCAGCAGATCACAGGGGATCGGGGCTGAA.

In regard to this clone: Coverage ceases 3 residues before the CDR3 finishes, and the germline J gene fills in the end. The chain combines TRBV13 with TRBJ2-2; no clear D gene. The CDR3 totals 14 residues. From germline, CDR1 is PRHDT and CDR2 FYEKMQ (reference sequence). The germline V and J ends were trimmed by 5 bases and 5 bases, with 12 bases remaining between them. The sequenced CDR3 bases are TGTGCCAGCAGCCGCTCTGTCGGGACCGGGGAG. Translating gives CASSRSVGTGE. The entire CDR3 protein reads CASSRSVGTGELFF.

This chain's CDR3 is CATSDLGLAGDTDTQYF. The CDR3 bases that were read are TGTGCCACCAGTGACCTCGGACTAGCGGGGGACACAGATACG. The chain recombines TRBV24-1 with TRBJ2-3, with 13 bases that match TRBD2. The sequenced fragment ends 3 residues before the CDR3 boundary, so the rest is inferred from the germline J gene. The CDR3 loop spans 17 amino acids. V lost 4 bases to trimming and J lost 2 bases; unmatched junction nucleotides: 5. Germline CDR1 is KGHDR and CDR2 is SFDVKD.

For this clone: Coverage ceases 3 residues before the CDR3 finishes, and the germline J gene fills in the end. The V call is TRBV7-6, the J call TRBJ2-3, with TRBD1 as a possible D gene (6 bases). Per the germline V gene, CDR1 is SGHVS and CDR2 is FNYEAQ. This CDR3 is 14 amino acids long. The CDR3 sequence is CASSSRTDQETQYF. CDR3 bases read: TGTGCCAGCAGCTCCCGGACAGATCAGGAGACG.

The CDR3 here is CASSYRVKNTEAFF. CDR3 DNA (partial): TGTGCCAGCAGTTACCGCGTGAAGAACACTGAA. The chain is built from TRBV6-2 or TRBV6-3 and TRBJ1-1; D gene unclear. The read ends 3 residues before the CDR3 terminus; that terminus is restored from the germline J gene. Trimming removed 2 bases at V and 1 base at J, with 8 bases between. The CDR3 loop spans 14 amino acids. CDR1 MNHEY and CDR2 SVGEGT come from the germline V gene.

Details on this clone: The read finishes 3 residues shy of the CDR3 end, and the germline J gene is used to complete it. The chain employs TRBV13 and TRBJ1-1; a weak D match, TRBD1 (6 bases). Per the germline V gene, CDR1 is PRHDT and CDR2 is FYEKMQ (reference sequence). The CDR3 has 14 amino acids. V gave up 3 bases and J gave up 0 bases, with 8 bases separating them. CDR3 sequence: CASSFWTVNTEAFF. CDR3 DNA, as far as it was read: TGTGCCAGCAGCTTTTGGACAGTGAACACTGAA.

Remarks on this clone: The read ends 3 residues shy of where the CDR3 ends; the end is completed using the germline J gene. The V gene is TRBV10-3, the J gene TRBJ1-2; no clear D. Germline lookup yields CDR1 ENHRY and CDR2 SYGVKD. V was shortened by 3 bases and J by 2 bases, with 7 bases between the two germline ends. The CDR3 covers 13 residues. The CDR3 region is CAISEDKNYGYTF. Partial CDR3 DNA: TGTGCCATCAGTGAAGACAAAAACTATGGC.

The CDR3 sequence: CASSEDRTGNTEAFF. CDR3 bases read: TGTGCCAGCAGTGAAGACCGGACAGGGAACACTGAA. The chain is built from TRBV2 and TRBJ1-1; TRBD1 matches at 7 bases. The observed sequence ends 3 residues before the CDR3 terminus, with the missing tail filled in from the germline J gene. V was pared by 1 base and J by 1 base, with 3 bases of the junction left unmatched. Germline lookup yields CDR1 SNHLY and CDR2 FYNNEI. The length of the CDR3 is 15 residues.

A remark on this clone: The read ends 3 residues early relative to the CDR3; the germline J gene fills the gap. This chain connects TRBV30 to TRBJ2-7; TRBD2 matches at 7 bases. Trimming cost V 0 bases and J 5 bases; bases outside gene matches: 4. This CDR3 contains 13 residues. Looked up from germline, CDR1 is GTSNPN and CDR2 is SVGIG (reference sequence). The CDR3 protein is CAWSVGGSHEQYF. The sequenced part of the CDR3 DNA is TGTGCCTGGAGTGTGGGCGGGAGCCACGAG.

Details on this clone: Read coverage stops 3 residues before the CDR3 terminus; the germline J gene supplies the remainder. This rearrangement joins TRBV12-3 or TRBV12-4 to TRBJ2-7, with a tentative D call TRBD2 (6 bases). V lost 3 bases to trimming and J lost 3 bases, with 12 bases between them. This CDR3 has 14 residues. The DNA read from the CDR3 is TGTGCCAGCAGTTTTGAGCTAGCGAGCTACGAG. Translating gives CASSFELASYE. The entire CDR3 protein is CASSFELASYEQYF.

Concerning this clone itself: Read coverage stops 3 residues before the CDR3 terminus; the germline J gene supplies the remainder. The rearrangement links TRBV5-1 to TRBJ2-1, with TRBD2 matching 15 bases. Germline loops: CDR1 SGHRS, CDR2 YFSETQ. The V and J ends lost 7 bases and 7 bases, in that order; junction bases with no gene match: 12. The CDR3 extends over 17 amino acids. CDR3 DNA, as far as it was read: TGCGCCAGCGGCGGGGGACTAGCGGGGGGCCAGGTAAATGAG. Its protein product is CASGGGLAGGQVNE. The whole CDR3 reads CASGGGLAGGQVNEQFF.

On this clone: The read halts 3 residues ahead of the CDR3 end, with the missing end drawn from the germline J gene. V usage is TRBV2 and J usage is TRBJ1-6; a possible D gene is TRBD1 (6 bases). Trimming left V 5 bases short and J 4 bases short, with 6 bases between. The CDR3 spans 13 residues. CDR1 and CDR2 from the germline V gene are SNHLY and FYNNEI. The sequenced part of the CDR3 DNA is TGTGCCAGCAGTCAGGGGTATAATTCACCC. Encoded protein: CASSQGYNSP. The full CDR3 reads CASSQGYNSPLHF.

Worth noting for this clone: The read ends 3 residues early relative to the CDR3; the germline J gene fills the gap. The chain joins TRBV6-1 to TRBJ2-3; no clear D gene. V was cut by 2 bases and J by 1 base, with 13 bases left in between. Germline V lookup: CDR1 MNHNS, CDR2 SASEGT. CDR3 length: 16 amino acids. The part of the CDR3 DNA that was read is TGTGCCAGCAGTGAAACAGTGAATCTTGGCACAGATACG. It specifies CASSETVNLGTDT. The entire CDR3 is CASSETVNLGTDTQYF.

About this clone: The read stops 3 residues short of the end of the CDR3; the missing end is completed from the germline J gene. The chain uses TRBV6-1 and TRBJ1-1; 7 bases map to TRBD1. CDR1 MNHNS and CDR2 SASEGT come from the germline V gene. This CDR3 contains 14 residues. CDR3 residues: CASSEFGGGSRAFF. The covered CDR3 bases are TGTGCCAGCAGTGAATTTGGAGGGGGCAGTAGG.

For this clone: The read terminates 3 residues before the CDR3 end, so the remaining end is supplied by the germline J gene. This sequence joins TRBV19 and TRBJ1-2; D is uncertain. The CDR3 is made up of 13 amino acids. Looked up from germline, CDR1 is LNHDA and CDR2 is SQIVND (reference sequence). CDR3 bases read: TGTGCCAGTAGTGTAGGACTAGCAGATACC. Encoded protein: CASSVGLADT. The whole CDR3 sequence is CASSVGLADTYTF.

On this clone itself: Read coverage stops 3 residues before the CDR3 terminus; the germline J gene supplies the remainder. The chain carries TRBV6-2 or TRBV6-3 and TRBJ1-6; D remains ambiguous. The CDR3 loop spans 12 amino acids. Trimming took 2 bases from V and 10 from J, leaving 6 bases between them. Germline lookup yields CDR1 MNHEY and CDR2 SVGEGT. CDR3 bases read: TGTGCCAGCAGTTACCTGTTATCACCC. Protein: CASSYLLSP. The full CDR3 protein reads CASSYLLSPLHF.

Of note for this clone: Coverage ceases 3 residues before the CDR3 finishes, and the germline J gene fills in the end. The J gene is TRBJ1-2, the V gene TRBV14; TRBD1 matches at 11 bases. The CDR3 sequence is 15 residues long. The ends lost 6 bases at V and 4 bases at J; junction bases unmatched: 7. Looked up from germline, CDR1 is SGHDN and CDR2 is FVKESK. The CDR3 here is CASRPSGTGGYGYTF. CDR3 bases read: TGTGCCAGCAGACCCTCCGGGACAGGGGGCTATGGC.

As to this clone: The read terminates 3 residues ahead of where the CDR3 ends, so the germline J gene completes it. The chain employs TRBV6-2 or TRBV6-3 and TRBJ1-2; D gene ambiguous. CDR3 length: 15 amino acids. CDR1 is MNHEY, CDR2 SVGEGT, per germline. The chain's CDR3 is CASSYTLLARNDYTF. The CDR3 DNA, read in part, is TGTGCCAGCAGTTACACCTTACTAGCTCGGAATGAC.

Turning to this clone: The missing CDR3 end, 3 residues past where the read stops, is filled in from the germline J gene. The rearrangement links TRBV11-2 to TRBJ2-7; a possible D gene is TRBD2 (5 bases). There are 15 residues in the CDR3. CDR1 is SGHAT, CDR2 FQNNGV, per germline. Trimming removed 4 bases from V and 2 bases from J, with 15 bases in between. CDR3 residues: CASSSLQRKPYEQYF. CDR3 DNA, as far as it was read: TGTGCCAGCAGCTCCCTCCAGCGGAAACCCTACGAG.